This T cell receptor (beta chain) was observed in a study of cytomegalovirus exposure and HLA in healthy donors. The PCR used 60 Vbeta and 13 Jbeta primers. Sequencing was performed with immunoSEQ multiplex PCR; in TCRdb, only in-frame clones are kept and a portion is missing. The repertoire consists of about 150,000 clones, with around 80% occurring once and the leading ten covering 2.3%. This TCR derives from a male donor in good health and CMV-seronegative. The sample was PBMCs.

CDR3 sequence reads: CASSPPGVGEKLFF. CDR3 coding DNA: TGTGCCAGCTCACCACCGGGCGTTGGTGAAAAACTGTTTTTT. J is TRBJ1-4 and V is TRBV18; D gene unclear. CDR1 is KGHSH, CDR2 LQKENI, per germline. The CDR3 sequence is 14 residues long. Deletions cut 0 bases from V and 7 bases from J, with 9 bases between.